This T cell receptor beta chain was observed in a study of cytomegalovirus exposure and HLA in healthy donors. The PCR was carried out with 60 Vbeta primers and 13 Jbeta primers. Sequencing used immunoSEQ multiplex PCR; TCRdb keeps in-frame clones, though not all of them. The table lists nearly 110,000 clones, around 67% of them singletons, with 14% in the top ten. The CDR3 loop spans 15 amino acids. The germline gives CDR1 SGHTA, CDR2 FQGNSA. Whole-study findings and limits: In a later analysis, at a false discovery rate of 0.05, approximately 16,000 TCR beta sequences were associated with HLA alleles. In terms of immune exposure information, only CMV serostatus was available.

A note on this clone: The antigen is not known. One junction end does not reproduce the germline sequence, and a read error may be involved.

The chain combines TRBV7-2 with TRBJ2-5; 11 bases match TRBD2. This clonotype was sampled from a middle-aged woman in good health and CMV-seropositive. What was sequenced was PBMCs. CDR3 sequence reads: CASSLAGGPRKTQYF. The DNA of the CDR3 is TGTGCCAGCAGTTTAGCGGGGGGGCCTAGGAAGACCCAGTACTTC.